One sample yielded the 28 T cell receptor beta chains listed below, sequenced in a study of T cell clusters in autoimmune cytopenias (dated by TCRdb to the late 2010s). For each sample, TRB amplification used about 0.25 ug of peripheral blood genomic DNA, equal to 35,000 to 40,000 genome equivalents. Instrument on record: Illumina MiSeq. TRB rearrangements were amplified by multiplex PCR using a touch-down protocol with TRB-A and TRB-B primer pools mixed in one tube. TCRdb reprocessed the reads and lists each CDR3 protein sequence as a single entry, with no DNA. The sample's records list fewer than 7,500 distinct CDR3 sequences. The ten largest clones capture 50% to 65% of the sample. The same specimen was also included in a second study, on T cell repertoires in aging, cancer and after chemotherapy.

The sample taken for sequencing was peripheral blood. The receptors shown here come from a human donor in good health.

This CDR3 is CSASRGHGYTF. The chain has TRBV20-1 and TRBJ1-2; TCRdb gives TRBD1 as the D gene, but with no DNA this cannot be confirmed. Germline CDR1 is DFQATT and CDR2 is SNEGSKA (reference sequence). This CDR3 has 11 amino acids.

CDR3 amino acids: CASSLILGGGADTQYF. The chain couples TRBV27 to TRBJ2-3; TCRdb's D call, TRBD2, is unchecked because there is no DNA. CDR1 and CDR2 (germline): MNHEY, SMNVEV (reference sequence). The CDR3 consists of 16 residues.

J is TRBJ1-2 and V is TRBV13; TCRdb's D gene call, TRBD1, goes unchecked for lack of DNA. CDR1 is PRHDT and CDR2 is FYEKMQ in the germline V gene (reference sequence). The length of the CDR3 is 16 residues. The CDR3 reads CASSSLPGQGMDGYTF. The whole variable domain, remainder taken from reference TRBV13 and TRBJ1-2, is AAGVIQSPRHLIKEKRETATLKCYPIPRHDTVYWYQQGPGQDPQFLISFYEKMQSDKGSIPDRFSAQQFSDYHSELNMSSLELGDSALYFCASSSLPGQGMDGYTFGSGTRLTVV.

The chain uses TRBV6-5 and TRBJ2-1. Germline CDR1 reads MNHEY; CDR2 reads SVGAGI. The CDR3 consists of 12 residues. CDR3 sequence reads: CASSYSSLEQFF.

Frequency places this clonotype as medium-sized (0.01 to 0.1%). V is TRBV19 and J is TRBJ2-7; the TCRdb D gene call, TRBD1, has no DNA to confirm it. The CDR3 extends over 15 amino acids. CDR1 and CDR2 from the germline V gene are LNHDA and SQIVND (reference sequence). The CDR3 is CASSIAGTGTYEQYF.

This rearrangement joins TRBV30 to TRBJ1-5. The CDR3 sequence is 12 residues long. The germline gives CDR1 GTSNPN, CDR2 SVGIG (reference sequence). The CDR3 loop is CAWSVGNQPQHF.

This rearrangement joins TRBV12-3 or TRBV12-4 to TRBJ1-2; TCRdb's D call, TRBD1, is unchecked because there is no DNA. The length of the CDR3 is 15 residues. The CDR3 reads CASSLAQTGVYGYTF.

This clonotype is classed as medium-sized by frequency. V usage is TRBV6-1 and J usage is TRBJ1-3. The CDR3 has 12 residues. The germline V gene has CDR1 MNHNS and CDR2 SASEGT. CDR3 amino acids: CASGSDGNTIYF.

This chain links TRBV19 with TRBJ1-5; there is no DNA to check the TCRdb D call of TRBD1. CDR3 size: 15 residues. CDR1 is LNHDA and CDR2 is SQIVND in the germline V gene (reference sequence). This CDR3 is CASSTSTGGNQPQHF.

The chain carries TRBV11-1 and TRBJ2-5; TCRdb gives TRBD2 as the D gene, but with no DNA this cannot be confirmed. Looked up from germline, CDR1 is SGHAT and CDR2 is FQDESV (reference sequence). This CDR3 has 18 residues. The CDR3 loop reads CASSPGSGGPGPQETQYF.

CDR3 region: CASSPGLAETLGTQYF. The chain joins TRBV5-4 to TRBJ2-5; TCRdb reports TRBD2, a call that lacks DNA to check it against. CDR1 and CDR2 from the germline V gene are SGHNT and YYREEE (reference sequence). This CDR3 is 16 amino acids long.

J is TRBJ2-2 and V is TRBV12-3 or TRBV12-4; no DNA is available, so the TRBD1 call from TCRdb remains unchecked. This CDR3 region has 13 residues. The CDR3 is CASRRAGPRELFF.

The J gene is TRBJ2-2, the V gene TRBV19; TCRdb lists TRBD2, though no DNA is available to test this call. Germline V lookup: CDR1 LNHDA, CDR2 SQIVND (reference sequence). CDR3 length equals 13 residues. CDR3 protein: CASIVGAGGELFF.

The rearrangement joins TRBV12-3 or TRBV12-4 to TRBJ2-1; TCRdb outputs TRBD2, but without DNA this stays unchecked. This CDR3 is 13 amino acids long. The CDR3: CAIRLAGGNEQFF.

The CDR3 is CATNHPPGGNYGYTF. The chain links TRBV24-1 to TRBJ1-2; TCRdb's assignment of TRBD1 cannot be checked, as there is no DNA. The germline gives CDR1 KGHDR, CDR2 SFDVKD. The CDR3 contains 15 residues.

The genes are TRBV7-6 and TRBJ2-3; TCRdb's D gene call, TRBD1, goes unchecked for lack of DNA. This CDR3 region has 14 residues. CDR1 is SGHVS, CDR2 FNYEAQ, per germline. The CDR3 loop is CASSYYGGTDTQYF.

This sequence joins TRBV15 and TRBJ2-7; checking the TCRdb D call of TRBD1 is not possible without DNA. The CDR3 contains 14 residues. In germline, CDR1 is LNHNV, CDR2 YYDKDF (reference sequence). The CDR3: CATSSAGTGFEQYF.

The rearrangement joins TRBV20-1 to TRBJ1-1. Germline CDR1 and CDR2: DFQATT and SNEGSKA (reference sequence). This CDR3 is 14 amino acids long. The CDR3 spells CSASSIGSGTEAFF.

The CDR3 here is CASSIGGPGKFF. The chain combines TRBV19 with TRBJ2-1; TCRdb calls TRBD1, which cannot be checked without DNA. CDR3 length: 12 residues. From germline, CDR1 is LNHDA and CDR2 SQIVND (reference sequence).

The chain uses TRBV5-5 and TRBJ2-2. CDR3 length: 13 amino acids. Germline assignment: CDR1 SGHKS and CDR2 YYEKEE (reference sequence). The CDR3 loop reads CASSLAPTGELFF.

Measured by frequency, this clonotype is medium-sized. The V gene is TRBV19, the J gene TRBJ2-7. This CDR3 has 14 residues. Germline V gene sequence: CDR1 LNHDA, CDR2 SQIVND (reference sequence). The CDR3 sequence: CASSMSSGAYEQYF.

The chain is built from TRBV6-1 and TRBJ1-4; the D gene TCRdb calls, TRBD1, cannot be checked with no DNA. This CDR3 region has 15 residues. Germline-derived CDR1 and CDR2 are MNHNS and SASEGT. CDR3 amino acids: CASSGLGQGAQKLFF.

The rearrangement joins TRBV5-4 to TRBJ1-3; TCRdb's D gene call, TRBD1, goes unchecked for lack of DNA. Germline V gene lookup returns CDR1 SGHNT and CDR2 YYREEE (reference sequence). This CDR3 spans 13 amino acids. The chain's CDR3 is CASSKDSGNTIYF.

The chain has TRBV15 and TRBJ2-5; the TRBD1 assignment by TCRdb is unverifiable without DNA. There are 16 residues in the CDR3. The V gene's germline CDR1 is LNHNV and CDR2 YYDKDF (reference sequence). The chain's CDR3 is CATSRGDLTSQETQYF.

The chain is built from TRBV12-3 or TRBV12-4 and TRBJ2-5; checking the TCRdb D call of TRBD1 is not possible without DNA. This CDR3 region has 13 residues. The CDR3 is CASSPGGRETQYF.

This sequence joins TRBV6-6 and TRBJ1-3; the TCRdb D gene call, TRBD1, has no DNA to confirm it. CDR1 is MNHNY and CDR2 is SVGAGI in the germline V gene (reference sequence). This CDR3 is 15 amino acids long. CDR3 amino acids: CASSPDPSRGNTIYF.

The chain uses TRBV5-6 and TRBJ2-1; no DNA is available, so the TRBD1 call from TCRdb remains unchecked. CDR1 is SGHDT and CDR2 is YYEEEE in the germline V gene. The CDR3 contains 15 residues. CDR3 protein: CASSSRDRANNEQFF. Together with reference TRBV5-6 and TRBJ2-1, the CDR3 gives the full variable domain: DAGVTQSPTHLIKTRGQQVTLRCSPKSGHDTVSWYQQALGQGPQFIFQYYEEEERQRGNFPDRFSGHQFPNYSSELNVNALLLGDSALYLCASSSRDRANNEQFFGPGTRLTVL.

The CDR3 loop reads CASSPQQNTQYF. The V call is TRBV6-6, the J call TRBJ2-3. Germline CDR1 is MNHNY and CDR2 is SVGAGI (reference sequence). The CDR3 covers 12 residues.